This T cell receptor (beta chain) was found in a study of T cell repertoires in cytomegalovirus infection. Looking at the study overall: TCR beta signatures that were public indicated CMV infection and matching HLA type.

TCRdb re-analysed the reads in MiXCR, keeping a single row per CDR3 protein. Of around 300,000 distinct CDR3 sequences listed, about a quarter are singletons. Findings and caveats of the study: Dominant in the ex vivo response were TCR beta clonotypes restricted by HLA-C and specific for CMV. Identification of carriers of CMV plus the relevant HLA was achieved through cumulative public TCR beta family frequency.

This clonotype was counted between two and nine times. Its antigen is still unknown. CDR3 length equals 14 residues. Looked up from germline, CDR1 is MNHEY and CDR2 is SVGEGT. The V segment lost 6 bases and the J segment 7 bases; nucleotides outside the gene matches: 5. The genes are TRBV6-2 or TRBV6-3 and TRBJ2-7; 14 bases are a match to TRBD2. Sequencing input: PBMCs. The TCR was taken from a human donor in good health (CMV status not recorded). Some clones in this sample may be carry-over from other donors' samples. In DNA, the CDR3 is TGTGCCAGCAGCAGACTAGCGGGAGGGCCGGAGCAGTACGTC. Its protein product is CASSRLAGGPEQYV.